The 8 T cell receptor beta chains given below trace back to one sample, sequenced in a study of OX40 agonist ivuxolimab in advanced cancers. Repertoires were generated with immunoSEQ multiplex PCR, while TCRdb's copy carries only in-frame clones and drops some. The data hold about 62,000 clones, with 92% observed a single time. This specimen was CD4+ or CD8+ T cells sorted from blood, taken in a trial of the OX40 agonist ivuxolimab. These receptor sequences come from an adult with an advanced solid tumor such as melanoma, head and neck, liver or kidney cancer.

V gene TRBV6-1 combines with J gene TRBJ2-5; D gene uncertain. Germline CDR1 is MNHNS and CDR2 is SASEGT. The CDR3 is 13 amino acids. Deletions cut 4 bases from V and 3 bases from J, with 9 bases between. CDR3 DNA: TGTGCCAGCAGTGCATTGACGGAAGAGACCCAGTACTTC. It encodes CASSALTEETQYF.

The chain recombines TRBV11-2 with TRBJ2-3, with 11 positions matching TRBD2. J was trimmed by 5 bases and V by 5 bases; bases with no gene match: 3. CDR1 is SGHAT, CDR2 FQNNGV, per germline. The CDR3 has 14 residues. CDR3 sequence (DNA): TGTGCCAGCAGCCCGGGACTAGCGGAAGATACGCAGTATTTT. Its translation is CASSPGLAEDTQYF.

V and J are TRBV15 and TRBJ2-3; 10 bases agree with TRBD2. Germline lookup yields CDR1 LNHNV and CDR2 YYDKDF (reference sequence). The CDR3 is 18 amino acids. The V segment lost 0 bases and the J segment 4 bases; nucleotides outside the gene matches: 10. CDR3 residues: CATSRDWASGSVSDTQYF. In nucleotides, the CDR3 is TGTGCCACCAGCAGAGATTGGGCTAGCGGGAGCGTCTCAGATACGCAGTATTTT.

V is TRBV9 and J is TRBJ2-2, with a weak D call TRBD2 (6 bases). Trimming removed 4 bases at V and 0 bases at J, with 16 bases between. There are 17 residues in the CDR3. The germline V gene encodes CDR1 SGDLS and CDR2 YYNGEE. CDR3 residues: CASSPGGAGANTGELFF. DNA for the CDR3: TGTGCCAGCAGCCCAGGCGGGGCAGGAGCGAACACCGGGGAGCTGTTTTTT.

The CDR3 loop is CASSETGGLVSYEQYF. The CDR3 DNA follows: TGTGCCAGCAGCGAAACCGGGGGCCTCGTCTCCTACGAGCAGTACTTC. The V call is TRBV7-9, the J call TRBJ2-7; D might be TRBD1 or TRBD2, each matching 6 bases. The CDR3 contains 16 residues. CDR1 SEHNR and CDR2 FQNEAQ come from the germline V gene (reference sequence). V lost 5 bases and J 0 bases, leaving 17 bases between the germline ends.

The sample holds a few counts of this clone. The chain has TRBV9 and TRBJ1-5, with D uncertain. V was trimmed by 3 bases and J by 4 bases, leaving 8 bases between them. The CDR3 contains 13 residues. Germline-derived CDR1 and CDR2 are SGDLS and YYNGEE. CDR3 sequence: CASSGTGNQPQHF. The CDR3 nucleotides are TGTGCCAGCAGCGGTACGGGGAATCAGCCCCAGCATTTT.

CDR3 in amino acids: CASSPGGRRGYTF. In DNA form, the CDR3 reads TGTGCCAGCAGCCCGGGGGGGCGTCGGGGCTACACCTTC. The chain couples TRBV7-6 to TRBJ1-2, with D maybe TRBD1 (6 bases). This CDR3 spans 13 amino acids. V was cut by 5 bases and J by 8 bases, with 15 bases left in between. The germline V gene has CDR1 SGHVS and CDR2 FNYEAQ.

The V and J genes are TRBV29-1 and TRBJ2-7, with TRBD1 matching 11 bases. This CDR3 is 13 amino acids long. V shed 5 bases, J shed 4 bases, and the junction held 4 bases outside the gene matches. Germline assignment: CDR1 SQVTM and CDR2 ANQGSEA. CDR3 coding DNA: TGCAGCGTTCGGACAGGGGGCAATTACGAGCAGTACTTC. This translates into CSVRTGGNYEQYF.